This entry lists 30 T cell receptor beta chains sequenced from one sample in a study of Ad26.COV2.S vaccination and SARS-CoV-2 variants. Produced via immunoSEQ multiplex PCR; TCRdb's table is partial and in-frame only. The data show fewer than 500,000 clones, roughly 89% seen once. Stated treatment: around 19 received Ad26.COV2.S at low or high dose, single or two shots; roughly 5 received placebo; per-sample allocation not given. Each sample was drawn 63 days after the first injection (of vaccine or placebo). The sample in question was peripheral blood, obtained in a trial of Ad26.COV2.S vaccine versus placebo. Receptors originate from a person aged 18-65 years who received the Ad26.COV2.S COVID-19 vaccine or a placebo.

The genes are TRBV3-1 (or the pseudogene TRBV3-2) and TRBJ2-4; tentatively, D is TRBD1 or TRBD2 (5 bases each). The ends were cut back, 4 bases at V and 4 bases at J, with 17 bases in the middle. The V gene's germline CDR1 is LGHDT and CDR2 YNNKEL (reference sequence). CDR3 length: 16 amino acids. In DNA form, the CDR3 reads TGTGCCAGCAGCCCACCGTGGGGGAGCGGTAAAAACATTCAGTACTTC. This codes for CASSPPWGSGKNIQYF.

This clone was observed once. DNA of the CDR3: TGTGCCAGCGGGCGGGTTGAAGCTTTCTTT. The encoded protein is CASGRVEAFF. The chain combines TRBV27 with TRBJ1-1; D is undetermined. The V gene's germline CDR1 is MNHEY and CDR2 SMNVEV (reference sequence). V gave up 8 bases and J gave up 7 bases, with 8 bases separating them. CDR3 length equals 10 residues.

V and J are TRBV18 and TRBJ1-4; 11 nucleotides match TRBD1. Germline trimming cut 3 bases from V and 8 bases from J; bases unmatched to any gene: 8. The CDR3 is made up of 16 amino acids. Germline assignment: CDR1 KGHSH and CDR2 LQKENI. The CDR3 nucleotides read TGTGCCAGCTCACCCAGGACAGGGGGCGGAGGAGAAAAACTGTTTTTT. Its protein product is CASSPRTGGGGEKLFF.

The V call is TRBV6-5, the J call TRBJ2-7; D unresolved. The V end lost 5 bases, the J end lost 3 bases, and 8 bases lay between the germline ends. Per the germline V gene, CDR1 is MNHEY and CDR2 is SVGAGI. The CDR3 contains 12 residues. The CDR3: CASSKWFYEQYV. The CDR3 nucleotides are TGTGCCAGCAGTAAGTGGTTCTACGAGCAGTACGTC.

The V gene is TRBV19, the J gene TRBJ2-3, with TRBD1 matching over 9 bases. Germline-derived CDR1 and CDR2 are LNHDA and SQIVND (reference sequence). V trimming: 0 bases; J trimming: 4 bases; junction bases outside the gene matches: 14. The CDR3 spans 19 residues. This chain's CDR3 is CASSIDTGGRRGSADTQYF. Written as DNA, the CDR3 is TGTGCCAGTAGTATAGATACAGGGGGCAGGCGAGGCTCTGCAGATACGCAGTATTTT.

The chain combines TRBV3-1 (or the pseudogene TRBV3-2) with TRBJ2-1, with 8 nucleotides matching TRBD1. Germline CDR1 reads LGHDT; CDR2 reads YNNKEL (reference sequence). V gave up 0 bases and J gave up 8 bases; unmatched junction bases: 12. The CDR3 runs to 17 residues. The CDR3 coding sequence is TGTGCCAGCAGCCAAGATCCGACAGGGGCAGGGGTGGATGAGCAGTTCTTC. As protein: CASSQDPTGAGVDEQFF.

The gene calls are TRBV6-6 and TRBJ1-2; tentative D call: TRBD1 (6 bases). CDR1 is MNHNY, CDR2 SVGAGI, per germline (reference sequence). The CDR3 totals 17 residues. V dropped 5 bases and J dropped 1 base, with 20 bases sitting between them. CDR3 sequence (DNA): TGTGCCAGCAGTCAATCTTCACTCCCGGGACATAACTATGGCTACACCTTC. This translates into CASSQSSLPGHNYGYTF.

The V gene is TRBV9, the J gene TRBJ1-1; D uncertain. This CDR3 contains 13 residues. Looked up from germline, CDR1 is SGDLS and CDR2 is YYNGEE. V was clipped by 4 bases and J by 0 bases, with 7 bases between them. The CDR3 sequence is CASSPWMNTEAFF. Written as DNA, the CDR3 is TGTGCCAGCAGCCCATGGATGAACACTGAAGCTTTCTTT.

The gene calls are TRBV5-4 and TRBJ2-5, with 8 bases identical to TRBD2. CDR3 size: 16 residues. Germline lookup yields CDR1 SGHNT and CDR2 YYREEE (reference sequence). After removal of 4 bases from V and 5 bases from J, the junction contained 13 bases not matched to a gene. The CDR3 protein is CASSPPGLVVGETQYF. The CDR3, as DNA: TGTGCCAGCAGCCCCCCGGGACTAGTGGTGGGTGAGACCCAGTACTTC.

This clone came up a few times. This chain connects TRBV30 to TRBJ2-2; D remains ambiguous. Trimming removed 4 bases at V and 4 bases at J, with 7 bases between. Germline CDR1 reads GTSNPN; CDR2 reads SVGIG (reference sequence). There are 12 residues in the CDR3. The CDR3 nucleotides read TGTGCCTGGAATTGGGTCACCGGGGAGCTGTTTTTT. Protein sequence: CAWNWVTGELFF.

J is TRBJ2-2 and V is TRBV6-2 or TRBV6-3; no definite D call. This CDR3 has 16 amino acids. Germline CDR1 reads MNHEY; CDR2 reads SVGEGT. V gave up 0 bases and J gave up 0 bases, with 8 bases separating them. CDR3 in amino acids: CASSYSRFANTGELFF. CDR3 bases: TGTGCCAGCAGTTACTCCCGGTTCGCGAACACCGGGGAGCTGTTTTTT.

As regards this clone: Other DNA sequences within the sample encode an identical CDR3. The chain recombines TRBV18 with TRBJ2-5, with D perhaps TRBD2 (6 bases). The CDR3 is 13 amino acids. V lost 1 base, J lost 5 bases, and 8 bases lay in between. Germline lookup yields CDR1 KGHSH and CDR2 LQKENI. The CDR3 protein is CASSPRGGETQYF. In DNA, the CDR3 is TGTGCCAGCTCACCACGAGGAGGGGAGACCCAGTACTTC.

The genes are TRBV7-9 and TRBJ1-3; no clear D gene. V was trimmed by 4 bases and J by 8 bases, leaving 15 bases between them. From germline, CDR1 is SEHNR and CDR2 FQNEAQ (reference sequence). The CDR3 is made up of 14 amino acids. CDR3 protein: CASSSTGVADTIYF. DNA of the CDR3: TGTGCCAGCAGCTCCACCGGCGTAGCCGACACCATATATTTT. The variable domain in full, completed from reference TRBV7-9 and TRBJ1-3, reads DTGVSQNPRHKITKRGQNVTFRCDPISEHNRLYWYRQTLGQGPEFLTYFQNEAQLEKSRLLSDRFSAERPKGSFSTLEIQRTEQGDSAMYLCASSSTGVADTIYFGEGSWLTVV.

Concerning this clone: Other DNA variants within this sample encode the same CDR3. The rearrangement links TRBV5-1 to TRBJ1-2, with 7 bases that match TRBD1. This CDR3 spans 14 amino acids. Germline V gene sequence: CDR1 SGHRS, CDR2 YFSETQ. V shed 4 bases and J 4 bases; nucleotides not matched to a gene: 7. The CDR3 is CASSLRQGGYGYTF. The CDR3 DNA follows: TGCGCCAGCAGCCTGAGACAGGGTGGCTATGGCTACACCTTC.

The rearrangement uses TRBV5-1 and TRBJ2-5, with 14 nucleotides matching TRBD2. CDR1 and CDR2 from the germline V gene are SGHRS and YFSETQ. The CDR3 consists of 17 residues. The trim removed 0 bases at V and 2 bases at J, leaving 3 bases unmatched. CDR3 sequence: CASSLGGLAGGQETQYF. The CDR3 DNA sequence: TGCGCCAGCAGCTTGGGAGGACTAGCGGGGGGACAAGAGACCCAGTACTTC.

This rearrangement joins TRBV19 to TRBJ2-3, with 7 bases identical to TRBD1. In germline, CDR1 is LNHDA, CDR2 SQIVND (reference sequence). V shed 1 base, J shed 6 bases, and the junction held 19 bases outside the gene matches. The CDR3 loop spans 19 amino acids. CDR3: CASSIGFRGRRINLDTQYF. In DNA, the CDR3 is TGTGCCAGTAGTATAGGGTTTAGGGGGCGGAGAATTAATTTGGATACGCAGTATTTT.

The chain employs TRBV5-1 and TRBJ2-6; perhaps D is TRBD1 or TRBD2 (5 bases each). V was clipped by 3 bases and J by 0 bases, with 19 bases between them. CDR1 and CDR2 from the germline V gene are SGHRS and YFSETQ. This CDR3 is 19 amino acids long. DNA of the CDR3: TGCGCCAGCAGCTCACCCGGGACCTTCACCCGCTCTGGGGCCAACGTCCTGACTTTC. Translation: CASSSPGTFTRSGANVLTF.

V gene TRBV5-1 combines with J gene TRBJ2-5, with D maybe TRBD2 (6 bases). Germline V gene lookup returns CDR1 SGHRS and CDR2 YFSETQ. CDR3 length: 13 residues. Trimming removed 5 bases at V and 1 base at J, with 9 bases between. The CDR3 bases are TGCGCCAGCAGGGAGGGGTTCCAAGAGACCCAGTACTTC. This encodes CASREGFQETQYF.

The rearrangement joins TRBV5-6 to TRBJ1-2, with TRBD1 matching over 9 bases. CDR1 and CDR2 from the germline V gene are SGHDT and YYEEEE. This CDR3 region has 16 residues. Trimming took 2 bases from V and 4 from J; bases not matched to a gene: 9. The CDR3 loop reads CASSFFGDRDSYGYTF. The CDR3 DNA follows: TGTGCCAGCAGCTTTTTTGGGGACAGGGACAGCTATGGCTACACCTTC. Complete variable domain (other parts from reference TRBV5-6 and TRBJ1-2): DAGVTQSPTHLIKTRGQQVTLRCSPKSGHDTVSWYQQALGQGPQFIFQYYEEEERQRGNFPDRFSGHQFPNYSSELNVNALLLGDSALYLCASSFFGDRDSYGYTFGSGTRLTVV.

The chain employs TRBV6-6 and TRBJ2-3; D call uncertain. V dropped 5 bases and J dropped 6 bases, with 9 bases sitting between them. The germline CDR1 and CDR2 sequences are MNHNY and SVGAGI (reference sequence). The CDR3 totals 12 residues. DNA for the CDR3: TGTGCCAGCAGTGCTAGATGGGATACGCAGTATTTT. Translation: CASSARWDTQYF.

The chain joins TRBV5-1 to TRBJ2-2; tentatively, D is TRBD1 (5 bases). V shed 4 bases and J shed 6 bases, with 13 bases lying between them. Per germline, CDR1 SGHRS and CDR2 YFSETQ. The CDR3 loop spans 14 amino acids. The CDR3 DNA sequence: TGCGCCAGCAGCCCCCAGGGCAGTCCCGGGGAGCTGTTTTTT. Encoded protein: CASSPQGSPGELFF.

This chain joins TRBV3-1 (or the pseudogene TRBV3-2) and TRBJ1-5; D is undetermined. Trimming shortened V by 3 bases and J by 3 bases, and 6 bases separated the two germline ends. Germline V gene sequence: CDR1 LGHDT, CDR2 YNNKEL (reference sequence). This CDR3 has 13 residues. The CDR3 bases are TGTGCCAGCAGCCAGGGCCTCAATCAGCCCCAGCATTTT. Its protein is CASSQGLNQPQHF.

This chain connects TRBV12-5 to TRBJ2-1; the D gene is possibly TRBD1 (5 bases). This CDR3 has 11 amino acids. Germline loops: CDR1 LGHNT, CDR2 FRNRAP. V lost 4 bases to trimming and J lost 10 bases, with 8 bases between them. DNA of the CDR3: TGTGCTAGTGGTTCTTACAGGGAGCAGTTCTTC. Its protein is CASGSYREQFF.

The CDR3 sequence: CASSPSGWVNTEAFF. As DNA, the CDR3 is TGTGCCAGCAGTCCGTCGGGGTGGGTGAACACTGAAGCTTTCTTT. V is TRBV6-5 and J is TRBJ1-1; D unclear. The CDR3 length is 15 residues. CDR1 is MNHEY and CDR2 is SVGAGI in the germline V gene. Trimming removed 5 bases at V and 0 bases at J, with 13 bases between.

V and J are TRBV18 and TRBJ1-1, with 10 positions matching TRBD1. The CDR3 spans 15 residues. Germline CDR1 KGHSH, CDR2 LQKENI. With V trimmed by 0 bases and J by 4 bases, 2 bases remained unmatched. The CDR3 coding sequence is TGTGCCAGCTCACCACCGGGGGACAGGGGCACTGAAGCTTTCTTT. As protein: CASSPPGDRGTEAFF.

The V gene is TRBV19, the J gene TRBJ1-2, with 9 bases that match TRBD1. J was trimmed by 2 bases and V by 5 bases; bases with no gene match: 6. The CDR3 sequence is 15 residues long. CDR1 is LNHDA and CDR2 is SQIVND in the germline V gene (reference sequence). The chain's CDR3 is CASSFATGGNYGYTF. The CDR3, as DNA: TGTGCCAGTAGTTTCGCGACAGGGGGGAACTATGGCTACACCTTC.

The V gene is TRBV12-2, the J gene TRBJ2-3; the D call TRBD1 from the table was never checked on the DNA. TRBV12-2 is a documented pseudogene. CDR3 length: 16 amino acids. The DNA of the CDR3 is TGTGCAAGTCGCTTCGGGGGACAGGGGGGCACAGATACGCAGTATTTT. This encodes CASRFGGQGGTDTQYF.

The CDR3 sequence: CASSEVIRDRGYTF. In DNA form, the CDR3 reads TGTGCCAGCAGTGAAGTTATCCGGGACAGGGGCTACACCTTC. The gene calls are TRBV6-1 and TRBJ1-2, with 8 bases that match TRBD1. Germline V lookup: CDR1 MNHNS, CDR2 SASEGT. The CDR3 has 14 amino acids. Trimming removed 1 base from V and 8 bases from J; junction bases left unmatched: 6.

The chain uses TRBV9 and TRBJ1-3; no definite D call. CDR3 length equals 13 residues. The germline V and J ends were trimmed by 3 bases and 9 bases, with 13 bases remaining between them. Germline loops: CDR1 SGDLS, CDR2 YYNGEE. CDR3 region: CASSDGGLGTIYF. CDR3 nucleotide sequence: TGTGCCAGCAGCGACGGCGGTTTGGGCACCATATATTTT.

V and J are TRBV6-6 and TRBJ1-2; D is undetermined. Per the germline V gene, CDR1 is MNHNY and CDR2 is SVGAGI (reference sequence). V was shortened by 7 bases and J by 0 bases, with 12 bases between the two germline ends. The CDR3 extends over 14 amino acids. CDR3 loop: CASTLGLANYGYTF. CDR3 in DNA: TGTGCCAGCACTCTCGGGTTGGCTAACTATGGCTACACCTTC.